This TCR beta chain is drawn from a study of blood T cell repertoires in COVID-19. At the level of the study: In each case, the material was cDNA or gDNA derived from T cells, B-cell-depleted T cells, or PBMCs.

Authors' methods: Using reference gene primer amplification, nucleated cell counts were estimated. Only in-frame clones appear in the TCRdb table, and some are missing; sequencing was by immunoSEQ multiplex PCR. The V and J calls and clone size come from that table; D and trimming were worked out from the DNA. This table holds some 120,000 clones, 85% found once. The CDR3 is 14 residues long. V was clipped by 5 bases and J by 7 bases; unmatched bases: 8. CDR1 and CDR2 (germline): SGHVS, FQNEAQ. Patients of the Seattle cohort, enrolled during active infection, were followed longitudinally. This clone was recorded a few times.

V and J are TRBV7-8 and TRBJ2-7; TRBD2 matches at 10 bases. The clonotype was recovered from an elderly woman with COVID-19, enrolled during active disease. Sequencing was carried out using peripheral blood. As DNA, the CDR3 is TGTGCCAGCAGCCAAAGCGGGAGGGGTTGGGAGCAGTACTTC. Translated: CASSQSGRGWEQYF.